The source of this T cell receptor (beta chain) is a study of Ad26.COV2.S vaccination and SARS-CoV-2 variants. About this clone itself: Antigen: not known.

V lost 1 base and J lost 5; bases outside the gene matches: 6. The CDR3 is made up of 15 amino acids. Germline CDR1 reads SGHDN; CDR2 reads FVKESK. The treatment is: 19 received Ad26.COV2.S at low or high dose, single or two shots; 5 received placebo; per-sample allocation not given. Sampling took place 63 days after the first vaccine or placebo injection. Some clones are missing from TCRdb's copy, which holds only in-frame ones; the method was immunoSEQ multiplex PCR. The sample contains around 240,000 clones, approximately 90% of which appear only once. Regarding the study as a whole: Those who received vaccine or placebo ended up with similar non-spike TCR breadth.

The V gene is TRBV14, the J gene TRBJ2-7, with 9 bases fitting TRBD2. This sequence originates from a person between 18 and 60 years old who received the Ad26.COV2.S COVID-19 vaccine or a placebo. Material: peripheral blood, obtained in a trial of Ad26.COV2.S vaccine versus placebo. DNA for the CDR3: TGTGCCAGCAGCCAAGGCCTAGCGGGATGGGACGAGCAGTACTTC. Its translation: CASSQGLAGWDEQYF.